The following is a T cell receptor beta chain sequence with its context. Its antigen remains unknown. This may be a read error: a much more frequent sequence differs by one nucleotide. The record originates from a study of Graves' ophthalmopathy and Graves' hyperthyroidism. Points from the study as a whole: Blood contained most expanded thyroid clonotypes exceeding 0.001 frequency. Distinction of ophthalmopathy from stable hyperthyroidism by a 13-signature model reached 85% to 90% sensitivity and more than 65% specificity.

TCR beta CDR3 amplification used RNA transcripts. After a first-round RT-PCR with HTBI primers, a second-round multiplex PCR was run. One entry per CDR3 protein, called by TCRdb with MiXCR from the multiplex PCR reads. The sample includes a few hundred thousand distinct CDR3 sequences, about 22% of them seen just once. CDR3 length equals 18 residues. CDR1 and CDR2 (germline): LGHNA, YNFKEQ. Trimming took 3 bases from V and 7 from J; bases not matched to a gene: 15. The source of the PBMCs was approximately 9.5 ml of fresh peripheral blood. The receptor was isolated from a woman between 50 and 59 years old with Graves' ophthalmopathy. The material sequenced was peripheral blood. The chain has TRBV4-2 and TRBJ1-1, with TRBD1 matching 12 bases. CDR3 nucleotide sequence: TGTGCCAGCAGCCAGGCCCTGGGGACAGGGGGCGAGGGCAATGAAGCTTTCTTT. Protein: CASSQALGTGGEGNEAFF.